This T cell receptor beta chain comes out of a study of radiotherapy plus CTLA-4 blockade in lung cancer. The CDR3 is made up of 15 amino acids. V gave up 3 bases and J gave up 5 bases; unmatched junction bases: 8. Germline loops: CDR1 MDHEN, CDR2 SYDVKM. The method was immunoSEQ multiplex PCR; TCRdb's version includes in-frame clones alone and lacks a portion of them. The sample yields 45,000 or so clones, around 76% seen once. This clone has only one observation. This chain connects TRBV28 to TRBJ1-2; 8 bases are a match to TRBD1. The sequencing here drew on peripheral blood, taken from a patient treated with radiotherapy plus ipilimumab. The clonotype comes from a human donor with non-small cell lung cancer who had stable disease on radiotherapy plus ipilimumab. The CDR3 region has the DNA TGTGCCAGCAGTTTTTCAGGGGGCGCGGCGTATGGCTACACCTTC. Amino acids: CASSFSGGAAYGYTF.